The subject of this entry is one T cell receptor (beta chain). Its antigen remains undetermined. Per-base quality was not reported, and no clone a single base away is much larger than it. The trial excluded patients who had a history of autoimmune disease or who were on systemic immunosuppression. Peripheral blood for TCR sequencing was drawn from every dose cohort at baseline, at cycle 4 day 1 and at cycle 7 day 1. The samples were taken from a phase I, first-in-human, multicenter, open-label dose-escalation trial of ivuxolimab. Adults with locally advanced or metastatic head and neck squamous cell, hepatocellular, melanoma or renal cell carcinoma were enrolled in the trial. CD4+ and CD8+ T cells were sorted separately from peripheral blood before TCR sequencing. This sample was taken from a study of OX40 agonist ivuxolimab in advanced cancers. Looking at the study overall: Ivuxolimab, which targeted the costimulatory receptor OX40 (CD134), was an agonistic, fully human IgG2 monoclonal antibody. Patients were allowed to have had prior anti-PD-1, anti-PD-L1 or anti-CTLA-4 therapy, and approximately 40% of the dose-escalation patients had been treated with checkpoint inhibitors. Of the roughly 50 dose-escalation patients, hepatocellular carcinoma was present in roughly 19, melanoma in around 15, renal cell carcinoma in 9 and head and neck cancer in 9. A male proportion of around 80% and a mean age of 60 years, ranging from 23 to 79, were recorded for the dose-escalation cohort. Peripheral TCRbeta sequencing was intended to test whether TCR sequence diversity was altered and clonal T-cell expansion was caused by ivuxolimab. The paper reports the monotherapy dose-escalation portion (N of about 47 patients) of the phase I ivuxolimab trial. Intravenous ivuxolimab was administered to patients every 2 weeks at six dose levels: 0.01, 0.1, 0.3, 1.5, 3 and 10 mg/kg. Three dose-escalation patients achieved partial responses, one with hepatocellular carcinoma and two with cutaneous melanoma. The paper's findings and limits, for the study overall: Which antigens the clonally expanded peripheral T cells were specific for was not determined. In partial responders in the 0.1-3.0 mg/kg groups, normalized peripheral clonal expansion was found to be among the lowest, especially among CD8+ T cells. Low levels of normalized T-cell clonal expansion were also shown by some nonresponding patients. Clonal expansion of both CD4+ and CD8+ blood T cells was observed from baseline to week 6 at doses 0.1 to 3.0 mg/kg. On average, CD8+ T cells showed more expanded clones than CD4+ T cells after ivuxolimab.

For sequencing of the TCRbeta CDR3 region, genomic DNA was extracted from the sorted cells. The immunoSEQ Assay was used to sequence the TCRbeta CDR3 regions. Entries here come from immuneACCESS through TCRdb and include only in-frame sequences with V and J called. Some clones fail to appear in such tables; in the studies checked, an unresolved V gene covers under half of the shortfall, and the cause of the remainder is unknown. This sample has 60,000 to 75,000 clones in its table, and about four fifths of those were observed once. The ten largest clones add up to roughly 30% of the sample. V lost 2 bases and J lost 3 bases; the stretch between them is 14 bases long. The CDR3 measures 16 amino acids from cysteine to phenylalanine. Of all the DNA, just the CDR3 is kept, 48 bases in frame from base 1. CDR1 is given as LNHDA and CDR2 as SQIVND, both from the germline V gene (reference sequence).

The chain uses TRBV19 and TRBJ1-5; the D gene is perhaps TRBD1, from 5 matching bases. The receptor comes from an adult with an advanced solid tumor such as melanoma, head and neck, liver or kidney cancer. The starting material was CD4+ or CD8+ T cells sorted from blood, obtained in a trial of the OX40 agonist ivuxolimab. The CDR3 here reads CASSIRGTVNNQPQHF. The nucleotide sequence is TGTGCCAGTAGTATAAGGGGCACGGTGAACAATCAGCCCCAGCATTTT.